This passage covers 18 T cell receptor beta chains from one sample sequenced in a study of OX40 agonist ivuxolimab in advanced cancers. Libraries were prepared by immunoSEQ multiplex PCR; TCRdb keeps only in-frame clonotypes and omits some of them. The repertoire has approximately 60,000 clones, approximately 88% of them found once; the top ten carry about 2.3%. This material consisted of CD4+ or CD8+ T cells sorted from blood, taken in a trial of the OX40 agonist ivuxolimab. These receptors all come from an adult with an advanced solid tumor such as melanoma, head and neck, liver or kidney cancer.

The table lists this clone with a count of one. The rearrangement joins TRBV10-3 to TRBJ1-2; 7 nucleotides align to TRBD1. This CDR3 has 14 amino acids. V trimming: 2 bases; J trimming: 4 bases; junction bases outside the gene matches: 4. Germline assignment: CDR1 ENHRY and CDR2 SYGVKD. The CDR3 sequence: CAISETGARYGYTF. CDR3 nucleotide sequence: TGTGCCATCAGTGAGACAGGGGCCCGCTATGGCTACACCTTC.

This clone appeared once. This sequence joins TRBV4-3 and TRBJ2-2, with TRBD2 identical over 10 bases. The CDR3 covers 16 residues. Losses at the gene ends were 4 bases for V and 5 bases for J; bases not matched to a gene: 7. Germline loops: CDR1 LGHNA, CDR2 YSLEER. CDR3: CASSRERGGRTGELFF. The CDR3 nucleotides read TGCGCCAGCAGCCGCGAGCGGGGGGGCCGAACCGGGGAGCTGTTTTTT.

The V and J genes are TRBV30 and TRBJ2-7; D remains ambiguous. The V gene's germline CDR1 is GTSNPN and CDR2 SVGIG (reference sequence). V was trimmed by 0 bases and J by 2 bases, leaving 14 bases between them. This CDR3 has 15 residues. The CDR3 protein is CAWSVRYVSPYEQYF. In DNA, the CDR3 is TGTGCCTGGAGTGTACGGTACGTCTCTCCCTACGAGCAGTACTTC.

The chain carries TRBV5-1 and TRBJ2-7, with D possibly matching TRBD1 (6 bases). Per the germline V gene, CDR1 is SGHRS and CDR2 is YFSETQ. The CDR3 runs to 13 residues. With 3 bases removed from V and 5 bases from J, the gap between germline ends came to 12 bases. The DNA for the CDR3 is TGCGCCAGCAGCTCGACAGGAAGCCACGAGCAGTACTTC. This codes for CASSSTGSHEQYF.

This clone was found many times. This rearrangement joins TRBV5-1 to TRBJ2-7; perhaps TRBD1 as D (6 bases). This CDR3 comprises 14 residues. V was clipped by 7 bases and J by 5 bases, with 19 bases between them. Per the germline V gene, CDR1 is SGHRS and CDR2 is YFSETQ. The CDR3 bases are TGCGCCAGCGGACAACAGGGTCGGGTAGACGAGCAGTACTTC. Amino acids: CASGQQGRVDEQYF.

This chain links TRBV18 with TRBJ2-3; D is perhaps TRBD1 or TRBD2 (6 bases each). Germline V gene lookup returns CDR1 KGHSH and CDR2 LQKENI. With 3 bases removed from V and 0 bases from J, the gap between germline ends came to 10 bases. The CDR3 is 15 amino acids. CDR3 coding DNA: TGTGCCAGCTCACCCGGGGGCACTAGCACAGATACGCAGTATTTT. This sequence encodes CASSPGGTSTDTQYF.

CDR3 nucleotides: TGTGCCAGCAGTTCACAGGGGAGGGCTAACGAGCAGTACTTC. This gives the protein CASSSQGRANEQYF. The V and J genes are TRBV6-1 and TRBJ2-7; the D gene could be TRBD1 or TRBD2 (7 bases each). Per germline, CDR1 MNHNS and CDR2 SASEGT. The CDR3 is 14 residues long. V lost 5 bases to trimming and J lost 5 bases, with 16 bases between them.

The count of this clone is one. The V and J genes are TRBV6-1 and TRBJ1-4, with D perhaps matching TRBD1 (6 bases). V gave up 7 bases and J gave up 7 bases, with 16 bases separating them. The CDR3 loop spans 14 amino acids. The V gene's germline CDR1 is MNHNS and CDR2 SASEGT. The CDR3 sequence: CASNPTGRGEKLFF. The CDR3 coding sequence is TGTGCCAGCAATCCGACAGGAAGGGGTGAAAAACTGTTTTTT.

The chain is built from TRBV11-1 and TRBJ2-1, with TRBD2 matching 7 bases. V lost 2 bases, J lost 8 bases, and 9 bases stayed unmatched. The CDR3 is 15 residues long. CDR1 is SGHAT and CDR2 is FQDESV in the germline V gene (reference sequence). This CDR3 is CASSLPWEGHDEQFF. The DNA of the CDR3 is TGTGCCAGCAGCTTACCGTGGGAGGGCCATGATGAGCAGTTCTTC. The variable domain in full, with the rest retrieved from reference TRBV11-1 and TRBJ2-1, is EAEVAQSPRYKITEKSQAVAFWCDPISGHATLYWYRQILGQGPELLVQFQDESVVDDSQLPKDRFSAERLKGVDSTLKIQPAELGDSAMYLCASSLPWEGHDEQFFGPGTRLTVL.

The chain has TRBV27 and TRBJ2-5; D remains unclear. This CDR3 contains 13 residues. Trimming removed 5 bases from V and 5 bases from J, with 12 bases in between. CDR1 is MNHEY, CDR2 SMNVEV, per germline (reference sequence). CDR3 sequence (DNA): TGTGCCAGCAGTCCTAGGGCGCGGGAGACCCAGTACTTC. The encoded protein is CASSPRARETQYF.

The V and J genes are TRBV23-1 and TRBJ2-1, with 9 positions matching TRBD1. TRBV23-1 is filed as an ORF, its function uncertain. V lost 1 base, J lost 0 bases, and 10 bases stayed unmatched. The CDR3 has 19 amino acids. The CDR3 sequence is CASSQFFGTGSSSYNEQFF. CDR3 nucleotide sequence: TGCGCCAGCAGTCAATTCTTCGGGACAGGGTCTAGCTCCTACAATGAGCAGTTCTTC.

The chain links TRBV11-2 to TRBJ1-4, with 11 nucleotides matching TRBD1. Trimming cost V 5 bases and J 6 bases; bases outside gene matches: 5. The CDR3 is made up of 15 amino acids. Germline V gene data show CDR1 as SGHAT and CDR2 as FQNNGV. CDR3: CASSARDRGDEKLFF. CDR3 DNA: TGTGCCAGCAGCGCTCGGGACAGGGGGGATGAAAAACTGTTTTTT. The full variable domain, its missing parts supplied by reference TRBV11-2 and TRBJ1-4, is EAGVAQSPRYKIIEKRQSVAFWCNPISGHATLYWYQQILGQGPKLLIQFQNNGVVDDSQLPKDRFSAERLKGVDSTLKIQPAKLEDSAVYLCASSARDRGDEKLFFGSGTQLSVL.

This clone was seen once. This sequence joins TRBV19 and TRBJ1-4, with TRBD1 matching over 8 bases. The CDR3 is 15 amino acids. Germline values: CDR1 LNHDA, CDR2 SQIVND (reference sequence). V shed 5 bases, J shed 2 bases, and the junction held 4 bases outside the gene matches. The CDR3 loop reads CASSLQGATNEKLFF. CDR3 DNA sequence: TGTGCCAGTAGTTTGCAGGGGGCGACTAATGAAAAACTGTTTTTT.

The CDR3 DNA reads as TGTGCCAGCAGCCAACGACTAGCGGGGGGCCACAATGAGCAGTTCTTC. It codes for CASSQRLAGGHNEQFF. The gene calls are TRBV4-2 and TRBJ2-1, with 13 bases lining up with TRBD2. CDR3 length: 16 residues. Germline V gives CDR1 LGHNA, CDR2 YNFKEQ. J was trimmed by 5 bases and V by 2 bases; bases with no gene match: 3.

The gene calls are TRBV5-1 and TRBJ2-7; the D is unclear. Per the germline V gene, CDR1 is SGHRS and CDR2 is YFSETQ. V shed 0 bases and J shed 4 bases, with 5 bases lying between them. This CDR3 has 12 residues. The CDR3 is CASSLVQYEQYF. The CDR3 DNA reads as TGCGCCAGCAGCTTGGTTCAATACGAGCAGTACTTC.

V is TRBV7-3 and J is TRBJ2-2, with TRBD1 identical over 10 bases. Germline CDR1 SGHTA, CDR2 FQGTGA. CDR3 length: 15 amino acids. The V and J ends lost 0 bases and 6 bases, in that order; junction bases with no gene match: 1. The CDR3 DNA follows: TGTGCCAGCAGCTTAACAGGACAGGGGGCCGGGGAGCTGTTTTTT. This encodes CASSLTGQGAGELFF.

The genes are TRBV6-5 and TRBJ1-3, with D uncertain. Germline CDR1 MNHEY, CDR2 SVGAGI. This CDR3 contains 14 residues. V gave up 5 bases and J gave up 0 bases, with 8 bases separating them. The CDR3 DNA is TGTGCCAGCAGTCCCAATTTCTCTGGAAACACCATATATTTT. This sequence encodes CASSPNFSGNTIYF.

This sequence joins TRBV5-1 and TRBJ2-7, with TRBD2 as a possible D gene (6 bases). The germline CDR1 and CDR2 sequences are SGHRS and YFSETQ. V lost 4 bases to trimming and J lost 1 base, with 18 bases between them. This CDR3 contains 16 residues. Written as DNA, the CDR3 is TGCGCCAGCAGCATCGCCCCTGGGCGGGGATCCTACGAGCAGTACTTC. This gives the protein CASSIAPGRGSYEQYF.